This TCR beta chain appears in the sequencing data of a study of blood T cell repertoires in COVID-19. The CDR3 length is 12 residues. V lost 4 bases and J 13 bases, leaving 16 bases between the germline ends. Germline V gene data show CDR1 as MDHEN and CDR2 as SYDVKM. Repertoires were generated with immunoSEQ multiplex PCR, while TCRdb's copy carries only in-frame clones and drops some. The profile shows under 350,000 clones, 70% to 90% of them singletons. The source of this sequence is a man aged 55 to 70 who had recovered from COVID-19. The sample consisted of peripheral blood. The V call is TRBV28, the J call TRBJ2-5; D unresolved. The CDR3 loop is CASSSLPSNPYF. Written as DNA, the CDR3 is TGTGCCAGCAGTTCTCTTCCCTCTAACCCGTACTTC.